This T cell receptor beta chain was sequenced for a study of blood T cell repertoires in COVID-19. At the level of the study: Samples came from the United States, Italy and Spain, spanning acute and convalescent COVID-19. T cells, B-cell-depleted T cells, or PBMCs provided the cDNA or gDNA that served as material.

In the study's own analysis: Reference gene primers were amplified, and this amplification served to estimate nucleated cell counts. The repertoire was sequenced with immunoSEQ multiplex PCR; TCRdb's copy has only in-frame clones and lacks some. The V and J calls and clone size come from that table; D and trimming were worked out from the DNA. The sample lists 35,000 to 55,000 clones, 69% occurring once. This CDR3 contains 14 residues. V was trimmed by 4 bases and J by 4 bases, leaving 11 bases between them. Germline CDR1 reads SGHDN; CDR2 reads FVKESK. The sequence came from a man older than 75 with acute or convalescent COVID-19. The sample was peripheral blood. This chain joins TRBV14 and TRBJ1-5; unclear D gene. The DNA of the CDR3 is TGTGCCAGCAGCCCGGGATCCGGTAATCAGCCCCAGCATTTT. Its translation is CASSPGSGNQPQHF.